A selection of T cell receptor beta chains follows, all from one sample in a study of blood T cell repertoires in COVID-19. Profiling relied on immunoSEQ multiplex PCR, and the TCRdb table lists in-frame clones only, not all of them. The data contain 150,000 to 190,000 clones, about 85% of them singletons. The sequencing sample was made of peripheral blood. These receptor sequences come from a woman between 55 and 75 years old with COVID-19, enrolled during active disease. CDR3s include the opening cysteine and the closing phenylalanine or tryptophan. A D gene is named only where the DNA matches it firmly. Size is omitted from some rows. Given values are once, few, many or a class for expanded clones.

clone_size,cdr3_length,d_call,v_call,j_call,cdr3_nt,cdr3_aa
.,12,.,TRBV13,TRBJ1-1,TGTGCCAGCAGCTTAGGTCAGGGAGAAGCTTTCTTT,CASSLGQGEAFF
.,14,.,TRBV5-1,TRBJ1-1,TGCGCCAGCAGCCCTCGACAGGTGAACACTGAAGCTTTCTTT,CASSPRQVNTEAFF
.,14,.,TRBV7-2,TRBJ1-5,TGTGCCAGCAGAACAGGGATTAGGAATCAGCCCCAGCATTTT,CASRTGIRNQPQHF
.,17,TRBD2,TRBV2,TRBJ2-1,TGTGCCAGCAGTGAAGCGCTTCGAACTAGCGCCTACAATGAGCAGTTCTTC,CASSEALRTSAYNEQFF
once,14,.,TRBV14,TRBJ1-1,TGTGCCAGCAGCCAAGCGCGGGGGGGCACTGAAGCTTTCTTT,CASSQARGGTEAFF
.,15,.,TRBV19,TRBJ1-5,TGTGCCACTATGGGCGGCGGGACTCAACGAGAGCCCCAGCATTTT,CATMGGGTQREPQHF
once,15,.,TRBV18,TRBJ1-1,TGTGCCAGCGCGCAACACGACGGGGAGAACACTGAAGCTTTCTTT,CASAQHDGENTEAFF
.,15,TRBD1,TRBV7-8,TRBJ1-4,TGTGCCAGCAGCCCCCGGGACAGGGTGAATGAAAAACTGTTTTTT,CASSPRDRVNEKLFF
.,12,TRBD1,TRBV29-1,TRBJ1-1,TGCAGGGGACAGAATTTGAACACTGAAGCTTTCTTT,CRGQNLNTEAFF
few,14,.,TRBV5-8,TRBJ1-4,TGTGCCAGCAGCCCAGGGATGACTAATGAAAAACTGTTTTTT,CASSPGMTNEKLFF
.,12,.,TRBV4-1,TRBJ2-2,TGCGCCAGCAGCTCGGTCGTCGGGGAGCTGTTTTTT,CASSSVVGELFF
.,16,.,TRBV5-1,TRBJ1-1,TGCGCCAGCGATCCTACAGGAGTGTCACCGAACACTGAAGCTTTCTTT,CASDPTGVSPNTEAFF
once,15,.,TRBV5-1,TRBJ1-2,TGCGCCCGCAGCCAGGGCCGGGGGGGTTACTATGGCTACACCTTC,CARSQGRGGYYGYTF
once,13,.,TRBV29-1,TRBJ1-2,TGCAGCGTTGAAGGCCAGGGGATCTATGGCTACACCTTC,CSVEGQGIYGYTF
.,12,.,TRBV5-1,TRBJ1-1,TGCGCCAGCAGCCCGGGTAACACTGAAGCTTTCTTT,CASSPGNTEAFF
.,12,TRBD1,TRBV7-8,TRBJ1-1,TGTGCCAGCAGCCCACAGGGGGCCCAAGCTTTCTTT,CASSPQGAQAFF
.,15,TRBD1,TRBV12-5,TRBJ1-2,TGTGCTAGTGGTTTGACCACAGGGGCCTCCGGCGGCTACACCTTC,CASGLTTGASGGYTF
few,15,TRBD2,TRBV11-1,TRBJ2-1,TGTGCCAGCAGCGGTACTAGCGGGGCACACAATGAGCAGTTCTTC,CASSGTSGAHNEQFF
.,14,TRBD1,TRBV4-1,TRBJ2-4,TGCGCCAGCAGCCAACCACAGGGGTTGGACATTCAGTACTTC,CASSQPQGLDIQYF
.,13,TRBD2,TRBV3-1/TRBV3-2,TRBJ2-7,TGTGCCAGCAGCCAAGCCAGAGCGGGAGAAAAGTACTTC,CASSQARAGEKYF
.,13,.,TRBV5-6,TRBJ2-5,TGTGCCAGCAGCGGACACGTTCAAGAGACCCAGTACTTC,CASSGHVQETQYF
.,15,.,TRBV19,TRBJ2-3,TGTGCCAGTAGTCGACAGTTACCGAGCACAGATACGCAGTATTTT,CASSRQLPSTDTQYF
.,15,.,TRBV6-1,TRBJ1-2,TGTGCCAGCAGTGAACAAGCAGGGGTTCCCTATGGCTACACCTTC,CASSEQAGVPYGYTF
.,11,.,TRBV3-1/TRBV3-2,TRBJ1-2,TGTGCCAGCAGCCAGGGGGCGGGCTACACCTTC,CASSQGAGYTF
few,12,.,TRBV3-1/TRBV3-2,TRBJ2-7,TGTGCCAGCAGCCTTCCCGGGGGCGAGCAGTACTTC,CASSLPGGEQYF
.,14,.,TRBV6-6,TRBJ2-1,TGTGCCAGCAGTTACGGCAACTCGGGGAATGAGCAGTTCTTC,CASSYGNSGNEQFF
.,16,TRBD1,TRBV7-6,TRBJ1-1,TGTGCCAGCGTCTGGGGGACAGGGGTCGGGGCCACTGAAGCTTTCTTT,CASVWGTGVGATEAFF
once,15,.,TRBV6-5,TRBJ1-6,TGTGCCAGCAGTCTAAGGGATATCAGGGATTCACCCCTCCACTTT,CASSLRDIRDSPLHF
.,14,TRBD1,TRBV2,TRBJ1-6,TGTGCCAGCAGTGAGACAGGGGGCAGTTCACCCCTCCACTTT,CASSETGGSSPLHF
.,15,.,TRBV3-1/TRBV3-2,TRBJ1-4,TGTGCCAGCAGCCAAGAGGGCCGAGCTAATGAAAAACTGTTTTTT,CASSQEGRANEKLFF
.,14,TRBD2,TRBV6-4,TRBJ2-3,TGTGCCAGCAGTGATGGACTAGCCACAGATACGCAGTATTTT,CASSDGLATDTQYF
.,15,TRBD1,TRBV14,TRBJ1-6,TGTGCCAGCACCCGGGACAGTGGAATCAATTCACCCCTCCACTTT,CASTRDSGINSPLHF
.,16,.,TRBV19,TRBJ2-1,TGTGCCAGTAGCTTAGAATCGAACCAAGCCTACAATGAGCAGTTCTTC,CASSLESNQAYNEQFF
.,15,TRBD1,TRBV5-1,TRBJ1-1,TGCGCCAGCAGCTTATACGGACAGGAGAACACTGAAGCTTTCTTT,CASSLYGQENTEAFF
.,13,.,TRBV5-5,TRBJ1-4,TGTGCCAGCAGCTTCGCCAGATCCGAAAAACTGTTTTTT,CASSFARSEKLFF
.,16,.,TRBV11-3,TRBJ1-3,TGTGCCAGCAGCGGAGGACCACTCTCCCCTGGAAACACCATATATTTT,CASSGGPLSPGNTIYF
few,15,TRBD1,TRBV7-8,TRBJ1-1,TGTGCCAGCAGCCCCAGGACAGGGCCGAACACTGAAGCTTTCTTT,CASSPRTGPNTEAFF
.,16,TRBD2,TRBV5-1,TRBJ2-1,TGCGCCAGCAGCTTGGTGAGTCTAGCGGGAGCCCATGAGCAGTTCTTC,CASSLVSLAGAHEQFF
.,15,TRBD1,TRBV7-9,TRBJ1-1,TGTGCCAGCAGCGTATGGACAGGGCTGAACACTGAAGCTTTCTTT,CASSVWTGLNTEAFF
.,14,.,TRBV27,TRBJ1-5,TGTGCCAGCAGTTTCCAGGGTATGAATCAGCCCCAGCATTTT,CASSFQGMNQPQHF
.,14,.,TRBV6-5,TRBJ2-2,TGTGCCAGCAGGGGGACATCGAACACCGGGGAGCTGTTTTTT,CASRGTSNTGELFF
.,15,.,TRBV5-5,TRBJ2-7,TGTGCCAGCAGCTTGGGCCAGGCCTACTCCTACGAGCAGTACTTC,CASSLGQAYSYEQYF
.,14,.,TRBV9,TRBJ1-1,TGTGCCAGCAGCGTAGGATCTATGAACACTGAAGCTTTCTTT,CASSVGSMNTEAFF
once,14,.,TRBV5-1,TRBJ1-1,TGCGCCAGCAGCTCCTCGGGGGGGAACACTGAAGCTTTCTTT,CASSSSGGNTEAFF
.,14,TRBD1,TRBV5-1,TRBJ1-1,TGCGCCAGCAGCCCCGGGACAGGGACCACTGAAGCTTTCTTT,CASSPGTGTTEAFF
.,15,.,TRBV4-1,TRBJ1-6,TGCGCCAGCAGCCAAAGAGAGCTCTATAATTCACCCCTCCACTTT,CASSQRELYNSPLHF
.,18,TRBD2,TRBV3-1/TRBV3-2,TRBJ2-1,TGTGCCAGCAGCCAAGATACCCTAGCGGGGGTGATCTCCAATGAGCAGTTCTTC,CASSQDTLAGVISNEQFF
.,13,.,TRBV6-5,TRBJ1-4,TGTGCCAGCCGGGAACGGACGGGAGAAAAACTGTTTTTT,CASRERTGEKLFF
.,15,TRBD1,TRBV15,TRBJ2-1,TGTGCCACCTCCGCGGAAGGGACAGTCTACAATGAGCAGTTCTTC,CATSAEGTVYNEQFF
.,14,TRBD2,TRBV10-2,TRBJ2-1,TGCGCCAGCAGTCTTGGGACTACCTACAATGAGCAGTTCTTC,CASSLGTTYNEQFF
.,14,.,TRBV6-5,TRBJ1-3,TGTGCCAGCAGTTACTCGCGGTCGGGGAACACCATATATTTT,CASSYSRSGNTIYF
.,16,TRBD2,TRBV3-1/TRBV3-2,TRBJ2-5,TGTGCCAGTATCGGCCGGGGGCTAGCGGGGGATAGGACCCAGTACTTC,CASIGRGLAGDRTQYF
once,14,.,TRBV1,TRBJ2-7,TGCACCAGCAAGGACAGGGGGATCCGCTACGAGCAGTACTTC,CTSKDRGIRYEQYF
few,16,.,TRBV7-9,TRBJ1-1,TGTGCCAGCAGCTCCACAGGGTCCCGGGGGGGCACTGAAGCTTTCTTT,CASSSTGSRGGTEAFF